This TCR beta chain originates from a study of shared clonotypes between healthy human individuals. Study-level information: Each donor contributed plates that comprised three CD4 naive, three CD4 memory, two CD8 naive and one CD8 memory.

V lost 2 bases to trimming and J lost 1 base, with 11 bases between them. CDR3 length equals 15 residues. Germline CDR1 and CDR2: SGDLS and YYNGEE. In the case of this clone: What it binds is not known.

General observations from the study: Even with large depth, rarefaction showed that sorted-subset sequencing was incomplete. Memory subsets generally showed smaller estimated richness than naive subsets did.

Using immunoSEQ multiplex PCR, the repertoire was profiled, and TCRdb retains in-frame clones only, with some absent. The table includes millions of clones, 85% to 95% detected once. The rearrangement uses TRBV9 and TRBJ2-3; unclear D gene. Sequencing input: naive CD4+ T cells from PBMCs. As to subset: CD45RA+ positively selected. The clonotype was recovered from a man between 18 and 35 years old in good health. Some clones in this sample may be carry-over from other donors' samples. DNA for the CDR3: TGTGCCAGCAGCGTGTCCGGCGGTGGCACAGATACGCAGTATTTT. Its translation: CASSVSGGGTDTQYF.